Sequencing of this TCR beta chain was carried out in a study of shared clonotypes between healthy human individuals. Study-wide background: The donor group consisted of two women and a few men, aged 18 to 49.

V was shortened by 0 bases and J by 6 bases, with 11 bases between the two germline ends. CDR1 and CDR2 (germline): LGHNA, YSLEER. CDR3 length equals 14 residues. Naive CD8 populations comprised CD45RO-negative cells positively selected for CCR7, excluding terminally differentiated effector memory CD45RA+ cells. Here immunoSEQ multiplex PCR was the method, and the copy in TCRdb shows in-frame clones only, minus some. The sample includes about 2 million clones, about 95% of them seen just once. The sample consisted of naive CD8+ T cells sorted from blood. The clonotype originates from a man aged 18-30 years in good health. The rearrangement joins TRBV4-3 to TRBJ1-2, with a possible D match to TRBD1 (5 bases). The CDR3 nucleotides are TGCGCCAGCAGCCAAGATGGCGGGGCTGATGGCTACACCTTC. This gives the protein CASSQDGGADGYTF.